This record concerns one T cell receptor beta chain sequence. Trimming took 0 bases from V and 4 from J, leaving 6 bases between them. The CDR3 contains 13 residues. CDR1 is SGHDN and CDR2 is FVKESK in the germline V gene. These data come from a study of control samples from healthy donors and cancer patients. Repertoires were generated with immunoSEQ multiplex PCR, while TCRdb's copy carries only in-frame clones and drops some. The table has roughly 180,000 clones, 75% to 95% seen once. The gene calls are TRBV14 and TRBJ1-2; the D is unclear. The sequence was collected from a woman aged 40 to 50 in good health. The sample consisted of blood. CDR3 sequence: CASSQEGRYGYTF. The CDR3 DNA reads TGTGCCAGCAGCCAAGAGGGCCGCTATGGCTACACCTTC.